Each of the 15 T cell receptor beta chains below was sequenced from the same sample in a study of cytomegalovirus exposure and HLA in healthy donors (dated by TCRdb to about 2017). Library construction relied on the immunoSEQ multiplex PCR assay. A mixture of 60 forward primers for TCR Vbeta segments and 13 reverse primers for TCR Jbeta segments was used in the multiplex PCR. The immuneACCESS repertoire file appears here via TCRdb, limited to in-frame rearrangements. These files lack a portion of the clones; in checked studies, under half of the deficit traces to unresolved V genes, and the cause of the others is not known. Counted in this sample were roughly 120,000 clones; about 73% of them appeared once. Of the sample, approximately 3.9% is held by the ten largest clones. Sequencing input: PBMCs. The receptors here all came from a woman between 45 and 60 years old in good health and CMV-seropositive.

This chain links TRBV10-2 with TRBJ1-3; D remains unclear. Trimming removed 3 bases at V and 1 base at J, with 4 bases between. The CDR3 covers 13 residues. Per germline, CDR1 WSHSY and CDR2 SAAADI. The DNA for the CDR3 is TGCGCCAGCAGTGAACAGTCTGGAAACACCATATATTTT. Its translation is CASSEQSGNTIYF.

Only one count was recorded for this clone. V and J are TRBV11-2 and TRBJ1-2; D perhaps matches TRBD1 (6 bases). Germline CDR1 is SGHAT and CDR2 is FQNNGV. CDR3 size: 12 residues. The ends were cut back, 4 bases at V and 3 bases at J, with 6 bases in the middle. The CDR3 loop reads CASSSGDYGYTF. The CDR3 region has the DNA TGTGCCAGCAGCTCAGGGGACTATGGCTACACCTTC.

Remarks on this clone: At one end the junction does not follow the germline gene, possibly because of a read error. Other nucleotide sequences in the sample specify the same CDR3. This sequence joins TRBV5-1 and TRBJ1-1, with D unresolved. The CDR3 totals 13 residues. CDR1 SGHRS and CDR2 YFSETQ come from the germline V gene. The CDR3 sequence: CASSFGVGTEAFF. The CDR3 nucleotides read TGCGCCAGCAGCTTCGGGGTGGGTACTGAGGCTTTCTTT. Supplemented by reference TRBV5-1 and TRBJ1-1, the full variable domain reads KAGVTQTPRYLIKTRGQQVTLSCSPISGHRSVSWYQQTPGQGLQFLFEYFSETQRNKGNFPGRFSGRQFSNSRSEMNVSTLELGDSALYLCASSFGVGTEAFFGQGTRLTVV.

The chain joins TRBV10-1 to TRBJ2-3; 8 bases align to TRBD2. Per the germline V gene, CDR1 is WNHNN and CDR2 is SYGVQD (reference sequence). The V and J ends lost 0 bases and 3 bases, in that order; junction bases with no gene match: 5. This CDR3 spans 16 amino acids. CDR3 residues: CASSESRGGGTDTQYF. The CDR3 coding sequence is TGCGCCAGCAGTGAGTCTAGGGGCGGGGGGACAGATACGCAGTATTTT.

V and J are TRBV10-3 and TRBJ1-3; 7 bases fit TRBD1. Trimming cost V 2 bases and J 3 bases; bases outside gene matches: 7. CDR1 ENHRY and CDR2 SYGVKD come from the germline V gene. The CDR3 extends over 16 amino acids. This chain's CDR3 is CAISERTGARGNTIYF. The CDR3 DNA reads as TGTGCCATCAGTGAGAGGACAGGTGCACGTGGAAACACCATATATTTT.

A word on this clone: At one end, the junction sequence differs from germline, possibly due to a read error. The V call is TRBV7-9, the J call TRBJ2-5, with 10 bases fitting TRBD2. CDR1 and CDR2 from the germline V gene are SEHNR and FQNEAQ (reference sequence). The CDR3 is 12 amino acids. The CDR3 bases are TGTGCCAGCAGCGATAGCGGGGGGCCGATAAACTTC. Amino acids: CASSDSGGPINF. Drawing the rest from reference TRBV7-9 and TRBJ2-5, the complete variable domain is DTGVSQNPRHKITKRGQNVTFRCDPISEHNRLYWYRQTLGQGPEFLTYFQNEAQLEKSRLLSDRFSAERPKGSFSTLEIQRTEQGDSAMYLCASSDSGGPINFGPGTRLLVL.

The V and J genes are TRBV10-3 and TRBJ2-7; 12 bases are shared with TRBD2. The CDR3 is made up of 16 amino acids. J gave up 2 bases and V 7 bases, and 9 bases lay outside the gene matches. Germline V gene sequence: CDR1 ENHRY, CDR2 SYGVKD. Written as DNA, the CDR3 is TGTGCCATCACCTCGGGACTAGCGGGCCTTGCCTACGAGCAGTACTTC. Residues: CAITSGLAGLAYEQYF.

The chain couples TRBV20-1 to TRBJ1-1; D unclear. Trimming removed 6 bases at V and 5 bases at J, with 7 bases between. The CDR3 runs 10 residues. Germline loops: CDR1 DFQATT, CDR2 SNEGSKA (reference sequence). This CDR3 is CSARRTEAFF. Written as DNA, the CDR3 is TGCAGTGCCCGGAGGACTGAAGCTTTCTTT.

V gene TRBV11-2 combines with J gene TRBJ1-5, with 8 bases fitting TRBD1. The germline gives CDR1 SGHAT, CDR2 FQNNGV. The CDR3 has 15 residues. V shed 1 base and J 3 bases; nucleotides not matched to a gene: 2. CDR3 nucleotides: TGTGCCAGCAGCTTAGGGACAGGGTACAATCAGCCCCAGCATTTT. It encodes CASSLGTGYNQPQHF.

The genes are TRBV10-3 and TRBJ2-5; D is possibly TRBD2 (6 bases). The CDR3 length is 13 residues. V lost 7 bases to trimming and J lost 2 bases, with 11 bases between them. CDR1 and CDR2 from the germline V gene are ENHRY and SYGVKD. In nucleotides, the CDR3 is TGTGCCATCACCTCGGGGGAGCAAGAGACCCAGTACTTC. Residues: CAITSGEQETQYF.

This clone was seen only a few times. The chain couples TRBV7-9 to TRBJ1-1; tentatively, D is TRBD1 (6 bases). Germline CDR1 and CDR2: SEHNR and FQNEAQ (reference sequence). The CDR3 length is 16 residues. With 5 bases removed from V and 0 bases from J, the gap between germline ends came to 16 bases. CDR3 in amino acids: CASSGRQAIMNTEAFF. For the CDR3, the DNA is TGTGCCAGCAGCGGGAGACAGGCCATCATGAACACTGAAGCTTTCTTT. The variable domain in full, with the rest retrieved from reference TRBV7-9 and TRBJ1-1, is DTGVSQNPRHKITKRGQNVTFRCDPISEHNRLYWYRQTLGQGPEFLTYFQNEAQLEKSRLLSDRFSAERPKGSFSTLEIQRTEQGDSAMYLCASSGRQAIMNTEAFFGQGTRLTVV.

The rearrangement joins TRBV19 to TRBJ2-7, with 7 bases aligning to TRBD1. In germline, CDR1 is LNHDA, CDR2 SQIVND (reference sequence). This CDR3 contains 15 residues. V was pared by 6 bases and J by 7 bases, with 15 bases of the junction left unmatched. CDR3 bases: TGTGCCAGTAGCCCTCCCGGGACAGTCTTCGGGGAGCAGTACTTC. This translates into CASSPPGTVFGEQYF.

This clone was observed a few times. The V call is TRBV28, the J call TRBJ1-6; 10 nucleotides agree with TRBD1. V lost 2 bases and J lost 7; bases outside the gene matches: 5. The germline gives CDR1 MDHEN, CDR2 SYDVKM. The CDR3 runs 16 residues. The CDR3 DNA sequence: TGTGCCAGCAGTTTAGTAGACAGGGGGCCCAATTCACCCCTCCACTTT. Translating gives CASSLVDRGPNSPLHF.

The chain combines TRBV29-1 with TRBJ1-1; no clear D gene. The CDR3 runs 11 residues. CDR1 SQVTM and CDR2 ANQGSEA come from the germline V gene. V shed 4 bases and J shed 1 base, with 4 bases lying between them. The CDR3 is CSVVKNTEAFF. The CDR3 coding sequence is TGCAGCGTTGTCAAGAACACTGAAGCTTTCTTT.

The chain has TRBV4-2 and TRBJ2-7; tentative D call: TRBD1 (6 bases). The V gene's germline CDR1 is LGHNA and CDR2 YNFKEQ. The CDR3 sequence is 15 residues long. The V end was cut by 3 bases, the J end by 2 bases, with 14 bases between. The CDR3 DNA is TGTGCCAGCAGCCACCTAGCACAGGGTACCTACGAGCAGTACTTC. This sequence encodes CASSHLAQGTYEQYF.